Listed here are 8 T cell receptor beta chains from one sample, sequenced in a study of shared clonotypes between healthy human individuals. Sequencing was performed with immunoSEQ multiplex PCR; in TCRdb, only in-frame clones are kept and a portion is missing. The table has roughly 1.5 million clones, approximately 98% seen once. The sample comprised naive CD4+ T cells sorted from blood. Noted subset: CD45RA+ positively selected. The source is a man aged 25-40 years in good health.

V gene TRBV5-1 combines with J gene TRBJ2-7, with a possible D match to TRBD1 (6 bases). Germline loops: CDR1 SGHRS, CDR2 YFSETQ. Trimming left V 0 bases short and J 6 bases short, with 13 bases between. This CDR3 is 14 amino acids long. CDR3 in amino acids: CASSLGGRLGEQYF. As DNA, the CDR3 is TGCGCCAGCAGCTTGGGGGGGCGTCTCGGCGAGCAGTACTTC.

The chain links TRBV9 to TRBJ2-1; TRBD2 matches 14 bases. Per germline, CDR1 SGDLS and CDR2 YYNGEE. The J segment lost 7 bases and the V segment lost 4 bases, leaving 10 bases of the junction unmatched. This CDR3 has 17 amino acids. The CDR3 coding sequence is TGTGCCAGCAGCACAGGACTAGCGGGAGGAAGGGGTAATGAGCAGTTCTTC. Protein product: CASSTGLAGGRGNEQFF.

CDR3 loop: CASSFPEPNTEAFF. In nucleotides, the CDR3 is TGCGCCAGCAGCTTCCCGGAACCGAACACTGAAGCTTTCTTT. This chain links TRBV5-1 with TRBJ1-1; D remains unclear. From germline, CDR1 is SGHRS and CDR2 YFSETQ. V was trimmed by 2 bases and J by 1 base, leaving 9 bases between them. The CDR3 is 14 residues long.

CDR3 nucleotide sequence: TGTGCCAGCTCACCCCGGGGGCCAGGAATGAACACTGAAGCTTTCTTT. This encodes CASSPRGPGMNTEAFF. The chain carries TRBV18 and TRBJ1-1; TRBD1 is a possible D gene (6 bases). The germline CDR1 and CDR2 sequences are KGHSH and LQKENI. The germline V and J ends were trimmed by 3 bases and 0 bases, with 14 bases remaining between them. This CDR3 is built from 16 residues.

To note about this clone: Distinct nucleotide sequences in the sample also encode this CDR3. The rearrangement links TRBV5-1 to TRBJ2-7; TRBD1 is a possible D gene (5 bases). Trimming left V 4 bases short and J 2 bases short, with 13 bases between. Germline V gives CDR1 SGHRS, CDR2 YFSETQ. This CDR3 has 14 residues. The CDR3 sequence is CASSQTTGAYEQYF. The CDR3 DNA sequence: TGCGCCAGCAGCCAGACCACAGGAGCCTACGAGCAGTACTTC.

The chain recombines TRBV18 with TRBJ2-7; 7 nucleotides line up with TRBD1. CDR1 is KGHSH and CDR2 is LQKENI in the germline V gene. The trim removed 1 base at V and 3 bases at J, leaving 3 bases unmatched. This CDR3 has 14 residues. The CDR3 DNA follows: TGTGCCAGCTCACCACGTCCAGGGGGCTACGAGCAGTACTTC. Encoded protein: CASSPRPGGYEQYF.

The chain links TRBV4-3 to TRBJ2-5, with D possibly TRBD2 on 6 matching bases. The length of the CDR3 is 16 residues. Germline V gene data show CDR1 as LGHNA and CDR2 as YSLEER. V was cut by 0 bases and J by 2 bases, with 13 bases left in between. The CDR3 DNA follows: TGCGCCAGCAGCCAAGAACTAGCCCCGGGACAAGAGACCCAGTACTTC. It translates to CASSQELAPGQETQYF.

Turning to this clone: Within the sample, other DNA sequences also encode this same CDR3. This chain connects TRBV5-1 to TRBJ2-7, with D maybe TRBD1 (6 bases). Between the trimmed V and J ends, which lost 5 bases and 2 bases, there was a span of 8 bases. CDR1 is SGHRS and CDR2 is YFSETQ in the germline V gene. The CDR3 totals 12 residues. Here the CDR3 reads CASSSGAYEQYF. CDR3 nucleotide sequence: TGCGCCAGCAGTTCAGGGGCCTACGAGCAGTACTTC.